This record looks at one TCR beta chain sequence and its context. Its target is not known. Original analysis: There were no quality scores in the junction-only immunoSEQ sequences, so filtering differed. Profiled with immunoSEQ multiplex PCR; TCRdb holds only in-frame clones, not every one. The V and J calls and clone size were taken over from that table, and D and trimming were inferred from the DNA. The top ten clones hold around 1.8% of a sample with 600,000 to 750,000 clones, more than 70% of them seen once. CDR1 MGHRA and CDR2 YSYEKL come from the germline V gene. The CDR3 is made up of 20 amino acids. With 0 bases clipped from V and 3 bases from J, the junction kept 10 bases outside the gene matches. This record comes from a study of shared clonotypes between healthy human individuals. Across the whole study: The donor pool was made up of two women and a few men aged 18 to 49.

Whole-study findings and limits: Generation probability values for non-shared clonotypes were lower than those for clonotypes shared by all four donors.

The sequence was collected from a young woman in good health. Sequenced sample: memory CD4+ T cells sorted from blood. Subset of the sample: CD45RA-negative fraction. The J gene is TRBJ2-6, the V gene TRBV4-1, with 11 bases aligning to TRBD2. The CDR3: CASSQDPLAGEVGGANVLTF. In DNA form, the CDR3 reads TGCGCCAGCAGCCAAGATCCACTAGCGGGAGAGGTTGGTGGGGCCAACGTCCTGACTTTC.